The source of this T cell receptor (beta chain) is a study of cytomegalovirus exposure and HLA in healthy donors. The study, taken as a whole, reports: Cytomegalovirus association was listed for around 170 TCR beta chains.

With 60 Vbeta and 13 Jbeta primers, the PCR was carried out. Assay used: immunoSEQ multiplex PCR; TCRdb lists only in-frame clones, some missing. The sample records about 130,000 clones, 80% being singletons. For this clone: Its antigen is not known.

Donors counted as nominally healthy when sampled, yet unrecorded immune exposures were likely. This TCR was recovered from a man aged 30-40 years in good health and CMV-seronegative. The sequenced material came from PBMCs.

The chain's CDR3 is CASSIGDRGPNEQFF. CDR3 nucleotides: TGTGCCAGTAGTATAGGGGACAGGGGCCCCAATGAGCAGTTCTTC. The chain has TRBV19 and TRBJ2-1, with 10 bases matching TRBD1. Unmatched junction bases numbered 3, after V lost 1 base and J lost 6 bases. The CDR3 runs 15 residues. Germline CDR1 LNHDA, CDR2 SQIVND (reference sequence).